Listed below are T cell receptor beta chains from one sample, sequenced in a study of brain T cells in children with intractable seizures. Libraries were prepared by immunoSEQ multiplex PCR; TCRdb keeps only in-frame clonotypes and omits some of them. This sample carries hundreds of thousands of clones, about 94% of them seen once, and the ten largest clones take 5.5% to 6%. This specimen consisted of peripheral blood, obtained 5 to 6 months after surgery. These receptors were taken from a boy younger than two with tuberous sclerosis and intractable seizures. Both conserved end residues are part of each CDR3. A D gene is named only where the DNA matches it firmly. The size of a clone is reported for some rows only, either as once, few or many, or as a class for expanded clones.

J: TRBJ1-3; length: 12; size: NA; V: TRBV7-9; D: NA; DNA: TGTGCCAGCAGCTTAATCGATAACACCATATATTTT; CDR3: CASSLIDNTIYF
J: TRBJ2-7; length: 17; size: NA; V: TRBV7-6; D: TRBD2; DNA: TGTGCCAGCAGCTTTGGAACTAGCGGGACCCGGACCTACGAGCAGTACTTC; CDR3: CASSFGTSGTRTYEQYF
J: TRBJ2-3; length: 17; size: NA; V: TRBV4-1; D: NA; DNA: TGCGCCAGCAGCCATTTTAATCGGGGGTCGGGCACAGATACGCAGTATTTT; CDR3: CASSHFNRGSGTDTQYF
J: TRBJ1-5; length: 14; size: NA; V: TRBV7-3; D: NA; DNA: TGTGCCAGCAGCCTAGGACACAGCAATCAGCCCCAGCATTTT; CDR3: CASSLGHSNQPQHF
J: TRBJ1-5; length: 15; size: NA; V: TRBV18; D: NA; DNA: TGTGCCAGCTCACGCGGGGCAGATAGCAATCAGCCCCAGCATTTT; CDR3: CASSRGADSNQPQHF
J: TRBJ1-1; length: 15; size: NA; V: TRBV2; D: NA; DNA: TGTGCCAGCAGTGAGCAGGGACCTACGGGAACTGAAGCTTTCTTT; CDR3: CASSEQGPTGTEAFF
J: TRBJ1-6; length: 17; size: NA; V: TRBV27; D: NA; DNA: TGTGCCAGCAGTTTGGTTTTTTTGGGGGCAGGTAATTCACCCCTCCACTTT; CDR3: CASSLVFLGAGNSPLHF
J: TRBJ2-1; length: 15; size: once; V: TRBV19; D: TRBD2; DNA: TGTGCCAGTAGTAACGGACTAGCGGGAGGAGATGAGCAGTTCTTC; CDR3: CASSNGLAGGDEQFF
J: TRBJ1-5; length: 17; size: NA; V: TRBV6-1; D: NA; DNA: TGTGCCAGCAGTGAATCTACCGGGACATATAGCAATCAGCCCCAGCATTTT; CDR3: CASSESTGTYSNQPQHF
J: TRBJ2-7; length: 19; size: NA; V: TRBV2; D: TRBD2; DNA: TGTGCCAGCAGGGGGAGTCGAGGTGGTTCTAGCGGGAGGGCCCTTAACCAGTACTTC; CDR3: CASRGSRGGSSGRALNQYF